These 21 T cell receptor beta chains originate from one sample sequenced in a study of regulatory T cells in long-lasting Graves disease. For TCR beta, libraries came from iRepertoire HTBI primers and Arm-PCR of CDR3 regions. Via MiXCR, TCRdb re-called the multiplex PCR reads, giving one row per CDR3 protein. Of around 450,000 distinct CDR3 sequences listed, 15% are singletons. Time point defined: newly diagnosed GD, antithyroid drugs for less than 3 months. PBMC RNA was the source of the TCR library. These same records also appear under a second study, on T cells in Graves' hyperthyroidism and ophthalmopathy.

Sequencing used peripheral blood mononuclear cells (PBMCs), obtained at new diagnosis, from a patient treated with antithyroid drugs. The receptors here all came from a middle-aged woman with Graves disease.

The sample holds many counts of this clonotype. The rearrangement joins TRBV7-8 to TRBJ2-3; the D is unclear. Germline loops: CDR1 SGHVS, CDR2 FQNEAQ. The germline V and J ends were trimmed by 5 bases and 5 bases, with 17 bases remaining between them. The CDR3 loop spans 15 amino acids. CDR3 nucleotides: TGTGCCAGCAGCCCCTACGGTCCTGCCCGAGATACGCAGTATTTT. This gives the protein CASSPYGPARDTQYF.

This clonotype has a count of ten or more. The V and J genes are TRBV5-1 and TRBJ2-1; 12 bases map to TRBD2. Per germline, CDR1 SGHRS and CDR2 YFSETQ. The CDR3 is 15 amino acids. V shed 4 bases and J 6 bases; nucleotides not matched to a gene: 5. CDR3 sequence (DNA): TGCGCCAGCAGCAAAACTAGCGGGAGGTCCAATGAGCAGTTCTTC. It translates to CASSKTSGRSNEQFF.

This rearrangement joins TRBV20-1 to TRBJ2-2, with 7 bases fitting TRBD2. The CDR3 totals 19 residues. Germline V gene data show CDR1 as DFQATT and CDR2 as SNEGSKA (reference sequence). V gave up 0 bases and J gave up 6 bases; unmatched junction bases: 19. The CDR3 sequence: CSARDEKTSRSTYPGELFF. The CDR3 DNA sequence: TGCAGTGCTAGAGATGAAAAGACTAGCCGTTCGACGTACCCCGGGGAGCTGTTTTTT.

This clonotype appeared many times. The rearrangement joins TRBV28 to TRBJ1-5; a possible D gene is TRBD1 (5 bases). Germline loops: CDR1 MDHEN, CDR2 SYDVKM. Trimming removed 6 bases from V and 2 bases from J, with 14 bases in between. The CDR3 spans 15 residues. The CDR3 loop reads CASSVNTGGNQPQHF. CDR3 in DNA: TGTGCCAGCAGCGTTAACACAGGCGGCAATCAGCCCCAGCATTTT. Complete variable domain (other parts from reference TRBV28 and TRBJ1-5): DVKVTQSSRYLVKRTGEKVFLECVQDMDHENMFWYRQDPGLGLRLIYFSYDVKMKEKGDIPEGYSVSREKKERFSLILESASTNQTSMYLCASSVNTGGNQPQHFGDGTRLSIL.

The rearrangement uses TRBV5-5 and TRBJ1-2; TRBD1 matches 7 bases. The CDR3 runs 12 residues. With V trimmed by 4 bases and J by 8 bases, 5 bases remained unmatched. In germline, CDR1 is SGHKS, CDR2 YYEKEE (reference sequence). The CDR3 reads CASSPTGEGYTF. DNA of the CDR3: TGTGCCAGCAGCCCCACAGGGGAAGGCTACACCTTC.

In its sample, this clonotype was seen many times. The chain links TRBV28 to TRBJ2-7; TRBD2 agrees at 11 bases. Germline V gene lookup returns CDR1 MDHEN and CDR2 SYDVKM. V was pared by 2 bases and J by 1 base, with 7 bases of the junction left unmatched. The CDR3 loop spans 17 amino acids. The CDR3 DNA follows: TGTGCCAGCAGTTTACCCCGACTAGCGGGGCTATCCTACGAGCAGTACTTC. Translated, it gives CASSLPRLAGLSYEQYF.

Comments on this clonotype: A much larger clone is a single base away; this may be a read error. The chain uses TRBV20-1 and TRBJ2-5; 8 positions match TRBD2. The V gene's germline CDR1 is DFQATT and CDR2 SNEGSKA (reference sequence). The CDR3 is made up of 14 amino acids. The CDR3 is CSASVVSEREIQYF. Here the CDR3 DNA reads TGCAGTGCTAGCGTAGTATCAGAGCGGGAGATCCAGTACTTC.

This chain uses TRBV6-5 with TRBJ1-3; D gene unclear. This CDR3 has 14 amino acids. Germline CDR1 is MNHEY and CDR2 is SVGAGI. Deletions cut 3 bases from V and 0 bases from J, with 6 bases between. The CDR3 sequence: CASSYGFSGNTIYF. The CDR3 region has the DNA TGTGCCAGCAGTTATGGGTTCTCTGGAAACACCATATATTTT.

This clonotype turned up a few times. This rearrangement joins TRBV19 to TRBJ2-1, with 9 bases matching TRBD1. The CDR3 consists of 15 residues. With 7 bases clipped from V and 4 bases from J, the junction kept 8 bases outside the gene matches. Per germline, CDR1 LNHDA and CDR2 SQIVND (reference sequence). The CDR3, as DNA: TGTGCCAGTACCCCCATGGGACAGGGATACAATGAGCAGTTCTTC. This codes for CASTPMGQGYNEQFF.

This clonotype was recorded many times. The chain recombines TRBV28 with TRBJ1-5; maybe TRBD1 (5 bases). Trimming left V 6 bases short and J 5 bases short, with 11 bases between. The CDR3 has 13 residues. Germline V lookup: CDR1 MDHEN, CDR2 SYDVKM. The CDR3 DNA reads as TGTGCCAGCAGCCCCCAGGGTTATCAGCCCCAGCATTTT. Translated, it gives CASSPQGYQPQHF.

This chain links TRBV5-1 with TRBJ2-2; TRBD1 matches at 7 bases. This CDR3 comprises 15 residues. Trimming at V came to 7 bases and at J to 2 bases, leaving 8 bases not matched to a gene. Germline CDR1 is SGHRS and CDR2 is YFSETQ. The CDR3: CASFRGQPNTGELFF. DNA of the CDR3: TGCGCCAGCTTCCGGGGACAGCCTAACACCGGGGAGCTGTTTTTT.

This clonotype has ten or more counts. The genes are TRBV19 and TRBJ1-5, with TRBD1 as a possible D gene (6 bases). The V end was cut by 6 bases, the J end by 4 bases, with 19 bases between. The CDR3 has 16 residues. Germline CDR1 and CDR2: LNHDA and SQIVND (reference sequence). The CDR3 DNA follows: TGTGCCAGTAGGTTTGAGATCACAGGGTGGAATCAGCCCCAGCATTTT. Residues: CASRFEITGWNQPQHF. Full variable domain (missing parts from reference TRBV19 and TRBJ1-5): DGGITQSPKYLFRKEGQNVTLSCEQNLNHDAMYWYRQDPGQGLRLIYYSQIVNDFQKGDIAEGYSVSREKKESFPLTVTSAQKNPTAFYLCASRFEITGWNQPQHFGDGTRLSIL.

This clonotype was counted only a few times. Written as DNA, the CDR3 is TGTGCCACCAGTGACCCAGGGTTTTCTGGCTACACCTTC. Protein product: CATSDPGFSGYTF. The chain is built from TRBV24-1 and TRBJ1-2, with a tentative D call TRBD1 (5 bases). Germline V gene data show CDR1 as KGHDR and CDR2 as SFDVKD. There are 13 residues in the CDR3. The V gene lost 4 bases and the J gene lost 7 bases, with 12 bases spanning the gap.

This clonotype showed up just a few times. The chain has TRBV10-2 and TRBJ2-5, with no clear D. CDR1 and CDR2 from the germline V gene are WSHSY and SAAADI. Between the trimmed V and J ends, which lost 4 bases and 2 bases, there was a span of 17 bases. This CDR3 has 16 amino acids. DNA for the CDR3: TGCGCCAGCAGTGGGGATTTTGAGGTGATGCAAGAGACCCAGTACTTC. Translating it yields CASSGDFEVMQETQYF.

This clonotype has ten or more counts. The chain combines TRBV3-1 with TRBJ2-2; 10 nucleotides line up with TRBD2. Germline CDR1 LGHDT, CDR2 YNNKEL (reference sequence). V lost 4 bases to trimming and J lost 3 bases; unmatched junction nucleotides: 2. The CDR3 is 15 residues long. In nucleotides, the CDR3 is TGTGCCAGCAGCCGGACTAGCGGATACACCGGGGAGCTGTTTTTT. It encodes CASSRTSGYTGELFF.

This clonotype appeared many times. V gene TRBV7-8 combines with J gene TRBJ2-7; D unclear. V was pared by 5 bases and J by 3 bases, with 14 bases between. The V gene's germline CDR1 is SGHVS and CDR2 FQNEAQ. The CDR3 runs 14 residues. The CDR3 DNA is TGTGCCAGCAGCCCCGGTGGGTTCAGCTACGAGCAGTACTTC. Its translation is CASSPGGFSYEQYF.

This clonotype appeared a single time. At one of its ends the junction is not consistent with the germline gene, which may arise from a read error. The chain is built from TRBV2 and TRBJ2-5; D is unclear. The CDR3 runs to 11 residues. CDR1 is SNHLY and CDR2 is FYNNEI in the germline V gene. The CDR3 sequence is CASSPRETQHF. In DNA form, the CDR3 reads TGTGCCAGCAGTCCACGAGAGACCCAGCACTTC.

This clonotype was seen more than once but under ten times. The chain couples TRBV30 to TRBJ2-1; D is unclear. Trimming removed 2 bases at V and 3 bases at J, with 5 bases between. The CDR3 totals 12 residues. Looked up from germline, CDR1 is GTSNPN and CDR2 is SVGIG (reference sequence). The CDR3: CAWSKNYNEQFF. The CDR3 nucleotides read TGTGCCTGGAGTAAGAACTACAATGAGCAGTTCTTC.

Many counts were recorded for this clonotype. CDR3: CASKRTSGSADTQYF. CDR3 sequence (DNA): TGTGCCAGCAAGAGGACTAGCGGGAGTGCAGATACGCAGTATTTT. This rearrangement joins TRBV6-1 to TRBJ2-3; 13 positions match TRBD2. With V trimmed by 7 bases and J by 4 bases, 5 bases remained unmatched. The CDR3 consists of 15 residues. Germline CDR1 and CDR2: MNHNS and SASEGT.

This clonotype was seen many times. This chain uses TRBV11-2 with TRBJ2-7; D is undetermined. The CDR3 loop spans 15 amino acids. Germline-derived CDR1 and CDR2 are SGHAT and FQNNGV. V was pared by 5 bases and J by 2 bases, with 16 bases between. Here the CDR3 DNA reads TGTGCCAGCAGCATTATCGGGTGGGCGGCCTACGAGCAGTACTTC. It encodes CASSIIGWAAYEQYF.

This clonotype was observed a few times. V is TRBV15 and J is TRBJ2-7; D is unresolved. Germline CDR1 reads LNHNV; CDR2 reads YYDKDF (reference sequence). The CDR3 totals 13 residues. Trimming cost V 0 bases and J 3 bases, with 6 bases left between them. CDR3 coding DNA: TGTGCCACCAGCAGAGATCGGAACTACGAGCAGTACTTC. Its protein product is CATSRDRNYEQYF.